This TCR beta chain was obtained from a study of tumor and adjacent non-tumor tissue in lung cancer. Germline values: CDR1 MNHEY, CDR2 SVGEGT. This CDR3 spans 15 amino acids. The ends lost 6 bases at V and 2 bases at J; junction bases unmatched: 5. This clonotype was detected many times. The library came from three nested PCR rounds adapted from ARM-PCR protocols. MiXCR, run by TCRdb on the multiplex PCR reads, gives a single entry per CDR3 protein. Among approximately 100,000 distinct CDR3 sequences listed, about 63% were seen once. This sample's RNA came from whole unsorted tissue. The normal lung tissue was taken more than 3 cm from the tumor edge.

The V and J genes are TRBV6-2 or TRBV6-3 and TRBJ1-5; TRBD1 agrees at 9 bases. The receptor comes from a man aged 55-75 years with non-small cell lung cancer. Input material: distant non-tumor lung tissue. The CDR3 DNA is TGTGCCAGCAGAACAGGGGGCGCGGGCAATCAGCCCCAGCATTTT. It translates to CASRTGGAGNQPQHF.